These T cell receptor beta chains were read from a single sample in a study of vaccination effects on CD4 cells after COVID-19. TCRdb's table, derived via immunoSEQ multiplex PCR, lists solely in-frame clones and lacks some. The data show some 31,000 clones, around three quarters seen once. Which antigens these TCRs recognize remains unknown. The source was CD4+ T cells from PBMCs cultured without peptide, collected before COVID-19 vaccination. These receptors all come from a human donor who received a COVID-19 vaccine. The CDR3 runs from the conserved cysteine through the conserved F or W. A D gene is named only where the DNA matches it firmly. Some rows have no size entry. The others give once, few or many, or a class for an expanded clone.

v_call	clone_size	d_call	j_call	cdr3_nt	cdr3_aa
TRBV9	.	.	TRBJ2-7	TGTGCCAGCAGCGTAGATTTGTCGGGAGAGCAGTACTTC	CASSVDLSGEQYF
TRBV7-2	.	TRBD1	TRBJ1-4	TGTGCCAGCAGCTTAGAGAACAGGGGTCTTGAAAAACTGTTTTTT	CASSLENRGLEKLFF
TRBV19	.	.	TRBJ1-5	TGTGCCAGTAGTACCGACAGTTATAGCAATCAGCCCCAGCATTTT	CASSTDSYSNQPQHF
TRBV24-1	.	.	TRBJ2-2	TGTGCCATCGACCCGAACACCGGGGAGCTGTTTTTT	CAIDPNTGELFF
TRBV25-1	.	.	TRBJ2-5	TGTGCCAGCAGTGTGTATGGGACCCAGTACTTC	CASSVYGTQYF
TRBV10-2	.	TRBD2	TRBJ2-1	TGCGCCAGCAGGCCAAGCGGGAGTAACTACAATGAGCAGTTCTTC	CASRPSGSNYNEQFF
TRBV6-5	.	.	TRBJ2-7	TGTGCCAGCAGTCCCAAGGGGTTCTACGAGCAGTACTTC	CASSPKGFYEQYF
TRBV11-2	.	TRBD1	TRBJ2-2	TGTGCCAGCAGCCCACAGACAGGGGTAACCGGGGAGCTGTTTTTT	CASSPQTGVTGELFF
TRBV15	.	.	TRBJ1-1	TGTGCCACCAGCAGACCTAAGTTTGGACCGAGGAACACTGAAGCTTTCTTT	CATSRPKFGPRNTEAFF
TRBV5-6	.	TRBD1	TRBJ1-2	TGTGCCAGCAGCAAGCTCCGGGACAGGATTAACTATGGCTACACCTTC	CASSKLRDRINYGYTF
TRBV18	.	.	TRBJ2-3	TGTGCCACCGGTACTAGCACAGATACGCAGTATTTT	CATGTSTDTQYF
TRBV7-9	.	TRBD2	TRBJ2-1	TGTGCCAGCAGCTTAGCGCGGGGAGCGGGGATCTCCTACAATGAGCAGTTCTTC	CASSLARGAGISYNEQFF
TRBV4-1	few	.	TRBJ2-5	TGCGCCAGCAAACAGACGGGGGCCTCCCAAGAGACCCAGTACTTC	CASKQTGASQETQYF
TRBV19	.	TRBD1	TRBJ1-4	TGTGCCAGTAGCGCACAGGGGGCGATTGGTGAAAAACTGTTTTTT	CASSAQGAIGEKLFF
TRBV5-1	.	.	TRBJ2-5	TGCGCCAGCAGCTTGGCTAGGTTGGCCGGACGGACGGAGACCCAGTACTTC	CASSLARLAGRTETQYF
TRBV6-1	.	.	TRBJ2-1	TGTGCCAGCAGTGAATCGGTACAGGGACAGTTCTTC	CASSESVQGQFF
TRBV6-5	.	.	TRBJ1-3	TGTGCCAGCAGTTACTCGGGGGGGTCTGGAAACACCATATATTTT	CASSYSGGSGNTIYF
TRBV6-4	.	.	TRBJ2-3	TGTGCCAGCAGTGACTCCCCAGAGAGCACAGATACGCAGTATTTT	CASSDSPESTDTQYF
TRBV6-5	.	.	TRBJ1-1	TGTGCCAGCAGTTACAAGGGTTTAGCTTTCTTT	CASSYKGLAFF
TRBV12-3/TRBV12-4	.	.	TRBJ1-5	TGTGCCAGCACTCCAGGGGCCAATCAGCCCCAGCATTTT	CASTPGANQPQHF
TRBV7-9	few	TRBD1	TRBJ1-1	TGTGCCAGCAGCTTAGGCGGGACAGGGGGCTACACTGAAGCTTTCTTT	CASSLGGTGGYTEAFF
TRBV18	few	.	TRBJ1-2	TGTGCCAGCTCACCCTCAACAGGGTTGGACTATGGCTACACCTTC	CASSPSTGLDYGYTF
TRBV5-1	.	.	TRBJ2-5	TGCGCCAGCAGCTTGATATCTGGGGTCCAAGAGACCCAGTACTTC	CASSLISGVQETQYF
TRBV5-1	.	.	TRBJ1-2	TGCGCCAGCGGGATAGGCGGAAACTATGGCTACACCTTC	CASGIGGNYGYTF
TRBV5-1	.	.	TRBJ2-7	TGCGCCAGCAGCTTGGTTGGGGCAAGCTCCTACGAGCAGTACTTC	CASSLVGASSYEQYF
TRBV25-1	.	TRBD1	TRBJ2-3	TGTGCCAGCAGCAGGGGGACAGACTACACAGATACGCAGTATTTT	CASSRGTDYTDTQYF
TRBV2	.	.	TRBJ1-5	TGTGCCAGCAGTTCAGAGGACCCACGCCTCAATCAGCCCCAGCATTTT	CASSSEDPRLNQPQHF
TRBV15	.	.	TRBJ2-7	TGTGCCACCAGCAGAGAGATCGCATACGAGCAGTACTTC	CATSREIAYEQYF
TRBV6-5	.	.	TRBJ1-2	TGTGCCAGGGGAGACAGGATTAATGGCTACACCTTC	CARGDRINGYTF
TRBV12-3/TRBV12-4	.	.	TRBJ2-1	TGTGCCAGCAGTTTTATGGGAAATGAGCAGTTCTTC	CASSFMGNEQFF
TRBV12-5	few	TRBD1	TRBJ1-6	TGTGCTAGTGCCCTAGGACAGGGGTATTCACCCCTCCACTTT	CASALGQGYSPLHF
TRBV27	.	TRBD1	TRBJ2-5	TGTGCCAGCAGTCTCCGGACAGGGGGCTTCGGAGAGACCCAGTACTTC	CASSLRTGGFGETQYF